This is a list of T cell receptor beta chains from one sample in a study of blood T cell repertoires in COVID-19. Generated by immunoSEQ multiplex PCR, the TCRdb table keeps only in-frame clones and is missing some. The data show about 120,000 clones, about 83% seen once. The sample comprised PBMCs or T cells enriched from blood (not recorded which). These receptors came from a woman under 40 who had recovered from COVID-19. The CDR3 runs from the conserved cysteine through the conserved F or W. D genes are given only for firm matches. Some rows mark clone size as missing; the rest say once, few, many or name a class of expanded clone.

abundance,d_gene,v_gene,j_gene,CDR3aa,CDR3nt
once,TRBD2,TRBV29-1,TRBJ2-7,CSVRTSGSLWYEQYF,TGCAGCGTTAGGACTAGCGGGAGCTTGTGGTACGAGCAGTACTTC
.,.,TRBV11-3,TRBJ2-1,CASSLEGGRTYNEQFF,TGTGCCAGCAGCTTAGAGGGGGGTAGGACCTACAATGAGCAGTTCTTC
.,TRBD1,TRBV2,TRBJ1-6,CASSHRGTYNSPLHF,TGTGCCAGCAGCCACAGGGGGACCTATAATTCACCCCTCCACTTT
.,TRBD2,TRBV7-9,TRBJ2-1,CASSPRTSGSRNEQFF,TGTGCCAGCAGCCCGAGGACTAGCGGGAGCCGCAATGAGCAGTTCTTC
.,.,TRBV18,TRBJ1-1,CASSPVTGDTEAFF,TGTGCCAGCTCACCTGTAACGGGGGACACTGAAGCTTTCTTT
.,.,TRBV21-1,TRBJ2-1,CASRGGLAGGPMDEQFF,TGTGCCAGCAGGGGTGGACTAGCGGGAGGGCCCATGGATGAGCAGTTCTTC
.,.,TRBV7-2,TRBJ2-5,CASSLAGRGETQYF,TGTGCCAGCAGCTTAGCGGGGAGGGGGGAGACCCAGTACTTC
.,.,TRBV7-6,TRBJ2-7,CAFPFPGRYSYEQYF,TGTGCCTTCCCTTTCCCCGGCAGGTACTCCTACGAGCAGTACTTC
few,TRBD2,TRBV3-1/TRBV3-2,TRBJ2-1,CASSPGLPAYNEQFF,TGTGCCAGCAGCCCGGGACTACCGGCCTACAATGAGCAGTTCTTC
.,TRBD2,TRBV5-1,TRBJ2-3,CASSVPTSGEGDTQYF,TGCGCCAGCAGCGTCCCGACTAGCGGGGAAGGAGATACGCAGTATTTT
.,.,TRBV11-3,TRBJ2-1,CASSLSPWASPDNEQFF,TGTGCCAGCAGCTTATCACCTTGGGCTTCGCCCGACAATGAGCAGTTCTTC
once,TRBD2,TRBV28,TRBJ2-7,CASSSGLAGNEQYF,TGTGCCAGCAGTTCGGGACTAGCGGGAAACGAGCAGTACTTC
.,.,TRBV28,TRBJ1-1,CASRPPGGHNEAFF,TGTGCCAGCAGACCTCCAGGAGGCCACAATGAAGCTTTCTTT
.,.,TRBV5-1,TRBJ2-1,CASSSTLGLGSYNEQFF,TGCGCCAGCAGCTCGACTCTAGGCCTGGGCTCCTACAATGAGCAGTTCTTC
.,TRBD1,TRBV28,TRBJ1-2,CASSRRQGGGGYTF,TGTGCCAGCAGCCGACGACAGGGGGGGGGCGGCTACACCTTC
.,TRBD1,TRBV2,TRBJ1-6,CASRTDRDYNSPLHF,TGTGCCAGCAGGACGGACAGGGATTATAATTCACCCCTCCACTTT
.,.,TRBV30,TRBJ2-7,CAWGGQSLFYEQYF,TGTGCCTGGGGGGGCCAGTCTCTTTTCTACGAGCAGTACTTC
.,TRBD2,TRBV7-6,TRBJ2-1,CASSLGTSGWGDNEQFF,TGTGCCAGCAGCTTAGGGACTAGCGGGTGGGGAGACAATGAGCAGTTCTTC
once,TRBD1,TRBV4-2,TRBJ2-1,CASSQPTGGGYNEQFF,TGTGCCAGCAGCCAGCCTACAGGGGGAGGATACAATGAGCAGTTCTTC
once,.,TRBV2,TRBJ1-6,CASSGMGGGPYNSPLHF,TGTGCCAGCAGTGGCATGGGGGGGGGCCCCTATAATTCACCCCTCCACTTT
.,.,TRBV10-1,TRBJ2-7,CASRSPLEQYF,TGCGCCAGCAGGAGCCCTCTCGAGCAGTACTTC
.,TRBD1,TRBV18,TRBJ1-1,CASSWGQGNTEAFF,TGTGCCAGCTCATGGGGACAGGGGAACACTGAAGCTTTCTTT
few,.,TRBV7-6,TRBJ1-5,CASSLAPGVSNQPQHF,TGTGCCAGCAGCTTAGCGCCGGGAGTTAGCAATCAGCCCCAGCATTTT
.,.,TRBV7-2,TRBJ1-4,CASSKDSFNEKLFF,TGTGCCAGCAGCAAGGACAGTTTTAATGAAAAACTGTTTTTT
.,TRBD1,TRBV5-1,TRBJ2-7,CASSLDRVYEQYF,TGCGCCAGCAGCTTAGACAGGGTCTACGAGCAGTACTTC
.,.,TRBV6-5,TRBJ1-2,CASFGRVRVYGYTF,TGTGCCAGCTTTGGGAGGGTCAGGGTCTATGGCTACACCTTC
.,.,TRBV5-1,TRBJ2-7,CASSLFRDEQYF,TGCGCCAGCAGCTTGTTTAGAGACGAGCAGTACTTC
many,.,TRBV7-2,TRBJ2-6,CASSQETAPSSGANVLTF,TGTGCCAGCAGCCAAGAGACGGCACCTAGCTCTGGGGCCAACGTCCTGACTTTC
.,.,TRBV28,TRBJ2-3,CASKSVDTQYF,TGTGCCAGCAAGTCGGTAGATACGCAGTATTTT
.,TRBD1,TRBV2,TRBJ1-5,CASSGDRRNQPQHF,TGTGCCAGCAGCGGGGACAGGCGCAATCAGCCCCAGCATTTT
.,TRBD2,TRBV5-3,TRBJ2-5,CARSFSGRAQETQYF,TGTGCCAGAAGCTTTAGCGGGAGGGCCCAAGAGACCCAGTACTTC
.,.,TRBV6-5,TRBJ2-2,CASSYSREARMFF,TGTGCCAGCAGTTACTCGAGGGAAGCCCGGATGTTTTTT
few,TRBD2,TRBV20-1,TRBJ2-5,CSASPPGGGQETQYF,TGCAGTGCTAGTCCCCCGGGAGGGGGCCAAGAGACCCAGTACTTC
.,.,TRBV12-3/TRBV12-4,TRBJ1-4,CASSPLPEKLFF,TGTGCCAGCAGTCCCCTCCCGGAAAAACTGTTTTTT
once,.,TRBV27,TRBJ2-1,CASRTGSLRGEQFF,TGTGCCAGCAGGACAGGGAGTTTGCGGGGTGAGCAGTTCTTC
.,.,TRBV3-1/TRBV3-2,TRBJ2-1,CASSQGGSAGNEQFF,TGTGCCAGCAGCCAAGGAGGTAGCGCCGGGAATGAGCAGTTCTTC
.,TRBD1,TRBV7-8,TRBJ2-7,CASSVFASGGMTYEQYF,TGTGCCAGCAGCGTATTCGCATCAGGGGGAATGACCTACGAGCAGTACTTC
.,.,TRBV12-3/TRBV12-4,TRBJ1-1,CASSLSGYTEAFF,TGTGCCAGCAGTTTGTCAGGATACACTGAAGCTTTCTTT
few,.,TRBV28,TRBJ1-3,CASSPPGSSGNTIYF,TGTGCCAGCAGTCCGCCAGGGTCCTCCGGAAACACCATATATTTT
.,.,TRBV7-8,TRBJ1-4,CASSFSREKLFF,TGTGCCAGCAGCTTCTCGAGGGAAAAACTGTTTTTT
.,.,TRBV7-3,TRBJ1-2,CASSLIRDGVYGYTF,TGTGCCAGCAGCTTAATCCGGGATGGAGTCTATGGCTACACCTTC
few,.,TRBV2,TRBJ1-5,CASTQDITSNQPQHF,TGTGCCAGCACCCAGGACATAACTAGCAATCAGCCCCAGCATTTT
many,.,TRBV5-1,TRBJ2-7,CASAEGQRVYEQYF,TGCGCCAGCGCGGAGGGCCAGAGAGTCTACGAGCAGTACTTC
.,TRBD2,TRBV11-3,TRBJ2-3,CASSSRTSGRPDTQYF,TGTGCCAGCAGCTCCCGGACTAGCGGTCGCCCAGATACGCAGTATTTT
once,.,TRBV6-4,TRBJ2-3,CASSDSWGPTDTQYF,TGTGCCAGCAGTGACTCATGGGGGCCCACAGATACGCAGTATTTT
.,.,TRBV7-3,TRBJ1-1,CASSLSGGVTEAFF,TGTGCCAGCAGCTTAAGCGGGGGGGTGACTGAAGCTTTCTTT
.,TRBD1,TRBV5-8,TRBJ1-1,CASSLDDRGPEAFF,TGTGCCAGCAGCTTGGATGACAGGGGCCCTGAAGCTTTCTTT
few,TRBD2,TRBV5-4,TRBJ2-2,CASGGLAGDTGELFF,TGTGCCAGCGGGGGACTAGCGGGAGACACCGGGGAGCTGTTTTTT
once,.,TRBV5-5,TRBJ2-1,CASSLPAGTYNEQFF,TGTGCCAGCAGCTTGCCAGCGGGGACATACAATGAGCAGTTCTTC
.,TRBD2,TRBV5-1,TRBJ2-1,CASSLGLAGMDEQFF,TGCGCCAGCAGCTTGGGGCTAGCGGGAATGGATGAGCAGTTCTTC
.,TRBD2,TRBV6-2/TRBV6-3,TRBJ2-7,CASSYSNLAGPPYEQYF,TGTGCCAGCAGTTACTCGAATCTAGCGGGACCACCCTACGAGCAGTACTTC
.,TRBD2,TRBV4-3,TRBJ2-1,CASSQDPASGFYNEQFF,TGCGCCAGCAGCCAAGATCCCGCTAGCGGGTTCTACAATGAGCAGTTCTTC
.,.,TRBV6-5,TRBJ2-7,CASKVQGYAYEQYF,TGTGCCAGCAAGGTGCAGGGTTACGCCTACGAGCAGTACTTC
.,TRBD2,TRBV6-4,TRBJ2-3,CASSDPLGGRDGTDTQYF,TGTGCCAGCAGTGACCCCCTCGGCGGGAGGGACGGCACAGATACGCAGTATTTT